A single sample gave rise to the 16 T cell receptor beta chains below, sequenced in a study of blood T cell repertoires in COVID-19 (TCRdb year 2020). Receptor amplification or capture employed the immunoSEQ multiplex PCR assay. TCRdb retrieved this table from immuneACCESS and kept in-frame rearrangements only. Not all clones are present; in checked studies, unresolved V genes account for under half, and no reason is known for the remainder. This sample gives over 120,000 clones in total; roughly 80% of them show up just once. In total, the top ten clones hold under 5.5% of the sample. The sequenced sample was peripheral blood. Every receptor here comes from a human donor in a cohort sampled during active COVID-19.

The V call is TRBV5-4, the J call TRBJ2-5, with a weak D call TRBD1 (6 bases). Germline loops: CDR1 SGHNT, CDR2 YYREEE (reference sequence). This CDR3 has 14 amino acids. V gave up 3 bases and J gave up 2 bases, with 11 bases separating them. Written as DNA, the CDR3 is TGTGCCAGCAGCTCCGGGACATATCAAGAGACCCAGTACTTC. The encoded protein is CASSSGTYQETQYF.

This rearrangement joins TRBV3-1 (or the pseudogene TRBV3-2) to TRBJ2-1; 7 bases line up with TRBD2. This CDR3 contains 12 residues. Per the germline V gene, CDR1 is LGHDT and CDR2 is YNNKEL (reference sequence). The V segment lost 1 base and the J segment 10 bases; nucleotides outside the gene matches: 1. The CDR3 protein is CASSQGTREQFF. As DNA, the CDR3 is TGTGCCAGCAGCCAAGGGACTAGAGAGCAGTTCTTC.

CDR3 in DNA: TGCGCCAGCAGCCAAGAGACTAGCGGCTACAATGAGCAGTTCTTC. The encoded protein is CASSQETSGYNEQFF. The rearrangement joins TRBV4-1 to TRBJ2-1; 9 positions match TRBD2. Germline loops: CDR1 MGHRA, CDR2 YSYEKL. The V gene end was trimmed by 0 bases and the J gene end by 3 bases; junction bases not matched to a gene: 0. The CDR3 runs 15 residues.

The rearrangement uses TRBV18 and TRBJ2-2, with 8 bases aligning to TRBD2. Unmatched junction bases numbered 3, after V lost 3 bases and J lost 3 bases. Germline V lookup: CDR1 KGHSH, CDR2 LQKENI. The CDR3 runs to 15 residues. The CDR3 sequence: CASSPSGSDTGELFF. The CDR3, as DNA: TGTGCCAGCTCACCGAGCGGGAGTGACACCGGGGAGCTGTTTTTT.

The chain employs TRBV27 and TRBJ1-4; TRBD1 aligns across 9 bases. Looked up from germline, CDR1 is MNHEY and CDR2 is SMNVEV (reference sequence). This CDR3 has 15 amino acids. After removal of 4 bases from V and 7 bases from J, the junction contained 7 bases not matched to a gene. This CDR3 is CASSSTGQGTEKLFF. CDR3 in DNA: TGTGCCAGCAGTTCGACCGGACAGGGGACTGAAAAACTGTTTTTT.

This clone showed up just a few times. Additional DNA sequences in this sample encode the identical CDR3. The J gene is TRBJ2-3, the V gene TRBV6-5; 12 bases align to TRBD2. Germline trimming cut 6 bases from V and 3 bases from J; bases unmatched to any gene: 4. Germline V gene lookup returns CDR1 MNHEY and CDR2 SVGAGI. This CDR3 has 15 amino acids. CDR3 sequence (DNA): TGTGCCAGCAGGTCCGGACTAGCGGGGACAGATACGCAGTATTTT. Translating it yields CASRSGLAGTDTQYF.

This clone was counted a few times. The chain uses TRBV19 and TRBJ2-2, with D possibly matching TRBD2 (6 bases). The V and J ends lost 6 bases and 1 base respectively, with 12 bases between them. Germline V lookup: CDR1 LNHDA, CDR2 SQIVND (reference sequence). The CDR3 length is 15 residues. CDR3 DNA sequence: TGTGCCAGTAGCTCCCGGGACTGGAACACCGGGGAGCTGTTTTTT. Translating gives CASSSRDWNTGELFF.

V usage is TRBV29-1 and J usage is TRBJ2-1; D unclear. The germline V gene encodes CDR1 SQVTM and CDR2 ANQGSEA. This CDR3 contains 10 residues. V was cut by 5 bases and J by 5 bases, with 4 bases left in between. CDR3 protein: CSVFNNEQFF. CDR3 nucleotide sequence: TGCAGCGTTTTCAACAATGAGCAGTTCTTC.

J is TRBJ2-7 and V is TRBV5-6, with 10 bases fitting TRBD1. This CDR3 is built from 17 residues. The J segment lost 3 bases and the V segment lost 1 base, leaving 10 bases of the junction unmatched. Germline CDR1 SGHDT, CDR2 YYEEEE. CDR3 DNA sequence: TGTGCCAGCAGCTTGTTCCGACAGGGGGCGCTAAGCTACGAGCAGTACTTC. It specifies CASSLFRQGALSYEQYF.

This CDR3 reads CASSVEPSETSRGKETQYF. CDR3 bases: TGTGCCAGCAGCGTAGAACCCTCCGAAACCTCCAGGGGGAAAGAGACCCAGTACTTC. The V gene is TRBV9, the J gene TRBJ2-5, with 7 bases matching TRBD1. With 0 bases clipped from V and 3 bases from J, the junction kept 17 bases outside the gene matches. Germline loops: CDR1 SGDLS, CDR2 YYNGEE. The CDR3 extends over 19 amino acids.

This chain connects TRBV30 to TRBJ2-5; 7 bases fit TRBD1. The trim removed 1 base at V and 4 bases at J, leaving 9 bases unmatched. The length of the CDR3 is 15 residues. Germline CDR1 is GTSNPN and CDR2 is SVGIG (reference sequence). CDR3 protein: CAWSATGVRGETQYF. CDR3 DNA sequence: TGTGCCTGGAGTGCCACAGGGGTTAGGGGAGAGACCCAGTACTTC.

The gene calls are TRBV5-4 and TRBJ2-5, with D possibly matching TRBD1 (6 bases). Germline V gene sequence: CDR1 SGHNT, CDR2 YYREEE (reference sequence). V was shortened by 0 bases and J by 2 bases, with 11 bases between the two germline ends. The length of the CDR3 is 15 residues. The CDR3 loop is CASSLALGQQETQYF. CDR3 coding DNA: TGTGCCAGCAGCTTGGCTCTAGGACAGCAAGAGACCCAGTACTTC.

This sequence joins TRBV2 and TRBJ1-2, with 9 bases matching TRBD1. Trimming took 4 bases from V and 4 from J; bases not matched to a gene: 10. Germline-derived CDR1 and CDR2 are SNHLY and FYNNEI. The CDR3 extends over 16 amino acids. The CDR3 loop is CASSAIRDRVGYGYTF. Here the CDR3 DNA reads TGTGCCAGCAGTGCGATTCGGGACAGGGTGGGCTATGGCTACACCTTC.

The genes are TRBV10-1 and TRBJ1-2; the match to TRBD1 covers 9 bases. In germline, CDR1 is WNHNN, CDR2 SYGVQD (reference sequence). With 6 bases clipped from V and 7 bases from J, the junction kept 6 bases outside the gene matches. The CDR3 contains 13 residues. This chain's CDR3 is CASRPTGGPGYTF. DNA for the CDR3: TGCGCCAGCAGACCTACAGGGGGCCCTGGCTACACCTTC.

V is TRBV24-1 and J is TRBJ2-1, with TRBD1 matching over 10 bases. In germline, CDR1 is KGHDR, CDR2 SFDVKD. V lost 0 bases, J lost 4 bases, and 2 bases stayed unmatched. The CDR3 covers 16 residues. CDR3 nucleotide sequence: TGTGCCACCAGTGATTTGCGGGACAGGGGTTACAATGAGCAGTTCTTC. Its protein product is CATSDLRDRGYNEQFF.

As DNA, the CDR3 is TGTGCCAGCAGGGCGGGACAGGCCACCGGGGAGCTGTTTTTT. Its translation: CASRAGQATGELFF. The V call is TRBV2, the J call TRBJ2-2; 8 nucleotides align to TRBD1. Trimming at V came to 6 bases and at J to 4 bases, leaving 4 bases not matched to a gene. Germline values: CDR1 SNHLY, CDR2 FYNNEI. The CDR3 sequence is 14 residues long.